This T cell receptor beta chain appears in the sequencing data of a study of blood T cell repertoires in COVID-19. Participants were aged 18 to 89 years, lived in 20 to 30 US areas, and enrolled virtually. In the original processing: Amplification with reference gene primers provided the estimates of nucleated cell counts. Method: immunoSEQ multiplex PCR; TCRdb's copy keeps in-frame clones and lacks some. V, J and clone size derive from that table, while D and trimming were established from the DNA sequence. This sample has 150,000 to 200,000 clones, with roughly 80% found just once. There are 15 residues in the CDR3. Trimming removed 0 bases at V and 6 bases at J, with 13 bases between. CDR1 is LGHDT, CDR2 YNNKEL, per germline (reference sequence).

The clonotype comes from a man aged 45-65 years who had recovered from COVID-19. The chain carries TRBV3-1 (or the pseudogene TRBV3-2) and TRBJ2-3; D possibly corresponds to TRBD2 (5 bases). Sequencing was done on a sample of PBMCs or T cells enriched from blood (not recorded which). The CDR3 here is CASSQELWAGDTQYF. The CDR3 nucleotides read TGTGCCAGCAGCCAAGAGTTGTGGGCGGGCGATACGCAGTATTTT.